The source of this T cell receptor (beta chain) is a study of a mutant IDH1 vaccine in newly diagnosed glioma. Turning to the study itself: First vaccine doses came 4-6 weeks after radiotherapy alone, or with temozolomide cycles.

V lost 2 bases and J 5 bases, leaving 4 bases between the germline ends. The CDR3 sequence is 13 residues long. CDR1 and CDR2 from the germline V gene are SGHNT and YENEEA. As to time point: week 47, end of study. All doses held 300 ug of mutant IDH1 20-mer peptide, with topical imiquimod. Generated by immunoSEQ multiplex PCR, the TCRdb table keeps only in-frame clones and is missing some. Among tens of thousands of clones listed, about four fifths were seen once. About this clone itself: Its antigen is not known.

Source: PBMCs, taken from a glioma patient whose treatment included an IDH1 peptide vaccine. This TCR came from a man aged 25 to 40 with glioma. This sequence joins TRBV11-3 and TRBJ1-6; D uncertain. The CDR3 DNA reads TGTGCCAGCAGCTTAAGGGATAATTCACCCCTCCACTTT. Amino acid sequence: CASSLRDNSPLHF.